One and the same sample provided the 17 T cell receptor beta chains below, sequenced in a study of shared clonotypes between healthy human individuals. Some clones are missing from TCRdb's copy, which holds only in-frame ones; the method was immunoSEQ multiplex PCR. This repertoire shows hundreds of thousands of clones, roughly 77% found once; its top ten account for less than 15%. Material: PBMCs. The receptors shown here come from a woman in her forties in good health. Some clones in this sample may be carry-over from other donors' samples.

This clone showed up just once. CDR3 in amino acids: CASSLSISGALGDEQFF. CDR3 nucleotide sequence: TGTGCCAGCAGTTTGAGTATCTCGGGAGCCCTAGGGGATGAGCAGTTCTTC. V and J are TRBV28 and TRBJ2-1; possible D gene TRBD2, 6 bases. The length of the CDR3 is 17 residues. V was trimmed by 3 bases and J by 8 bases, leaving 23 bases between them. CDR1 and CDR2 (germline): MDHEN, SYDVKM.

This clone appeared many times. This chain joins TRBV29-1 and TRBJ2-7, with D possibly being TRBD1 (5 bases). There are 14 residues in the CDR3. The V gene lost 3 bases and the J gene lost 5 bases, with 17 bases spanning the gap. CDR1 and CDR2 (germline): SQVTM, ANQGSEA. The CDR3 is CSVDRALSVDEQYF. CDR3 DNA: TGCAGCGTTGACAGGGCTTTGAGCGTGGACGAGCAGTACTTC.

CDR3 protein: CASSMNSNQPQHF. DNA of the CDR3: TGTGCCAGCAGTATGAATAGCAATCAGCCCCAGCATTTT. The gene calls are TRBV28 and TRBJ1-5; D remains unclear. The CDR3 length is 13 residues. Germline V CDR1 and CDR2: MDHEN, SYDVKM. V was trimmed by 5 bases and J by 0 bases, leaving 5 bases between them.

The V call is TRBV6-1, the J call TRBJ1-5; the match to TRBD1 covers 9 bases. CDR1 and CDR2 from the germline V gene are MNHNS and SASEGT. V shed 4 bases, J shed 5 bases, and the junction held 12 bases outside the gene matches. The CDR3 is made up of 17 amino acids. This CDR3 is CASSASRRQGVYQPQHF. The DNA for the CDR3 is TGTGCCAGCAGTGCTTCCCGTCGACAGGGGGTTTATCAGCCCCAGCATTTT.

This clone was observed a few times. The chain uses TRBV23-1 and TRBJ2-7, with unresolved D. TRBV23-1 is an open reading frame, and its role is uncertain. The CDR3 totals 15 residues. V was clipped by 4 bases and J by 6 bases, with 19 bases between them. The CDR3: CASSLSDRGQSEQYF. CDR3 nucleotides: TGCGCCAGCAGTCTCTCGGACCGAGGCCAGTCCGAGCAGTACTTC.

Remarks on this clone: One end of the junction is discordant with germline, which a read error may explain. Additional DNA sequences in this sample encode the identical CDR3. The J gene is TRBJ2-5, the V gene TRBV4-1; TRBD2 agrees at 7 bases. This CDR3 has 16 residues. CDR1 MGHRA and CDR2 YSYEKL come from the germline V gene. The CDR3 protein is CASSQDSSGPSRTQYF. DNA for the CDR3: TGCGCCAGTAGCCAAGATTCTAGCGGCCCCTCCAGGACCCAGTACTTC.

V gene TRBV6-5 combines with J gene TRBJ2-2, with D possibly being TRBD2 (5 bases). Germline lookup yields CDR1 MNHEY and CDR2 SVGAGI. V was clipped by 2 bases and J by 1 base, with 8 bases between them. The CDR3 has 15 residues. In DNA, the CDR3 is TGTGCCAGCAGTTACCTTAGCGAGAACACCGGGGAGCTGTTTTTT. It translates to CASSYLSENTGELFF.

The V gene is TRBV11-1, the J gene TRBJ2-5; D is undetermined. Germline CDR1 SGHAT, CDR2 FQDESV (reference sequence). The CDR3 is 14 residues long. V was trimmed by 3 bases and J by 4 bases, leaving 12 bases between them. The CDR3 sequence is CASSLGYPGETQYF. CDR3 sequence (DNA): TGTGCCAGCAGCTTGGGCTACCCGGGAGAGACCCAGTACTTC.

The CDR3 region has the DNA TGTGCCAGCAGTCCCAAATTCAGGGGCTATTTCACAGATACGCAGTATTTT. Its translation: CASSPKFRGYFTDTQYF. The chain carries TRBV28 and TRBJ2-3; D perhaps matches TRBD1 (6 bases). The CDR3 extends over 17 amino acids. In germline, CDR1 is MDHEN, CDR2 SYDVKM. Deletions cut 5 bases from V and 2 bases from J, with 20 bases between.

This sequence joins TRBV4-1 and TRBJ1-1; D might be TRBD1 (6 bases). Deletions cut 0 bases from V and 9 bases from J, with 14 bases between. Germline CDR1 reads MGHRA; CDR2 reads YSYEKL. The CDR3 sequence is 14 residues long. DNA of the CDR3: TGCGCCAGCAGCCAAGATCGTCAGGGGCCCAAAGCTTTCTTT. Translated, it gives CASSQDRQGPKAFF.

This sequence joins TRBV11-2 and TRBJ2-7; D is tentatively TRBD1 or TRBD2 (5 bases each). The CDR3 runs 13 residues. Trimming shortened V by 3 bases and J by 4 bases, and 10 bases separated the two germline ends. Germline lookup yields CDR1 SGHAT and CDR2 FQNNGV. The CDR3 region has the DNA TGTGCCAGCAGCTTGGGGGAATTTTACGAGCAGTACTTC. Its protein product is CASSLGEFYEQYF.

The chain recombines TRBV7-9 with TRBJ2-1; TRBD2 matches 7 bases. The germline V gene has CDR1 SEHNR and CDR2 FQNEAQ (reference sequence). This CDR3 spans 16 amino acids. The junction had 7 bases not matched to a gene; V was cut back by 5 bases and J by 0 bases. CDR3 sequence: CASSHRGVGSYNEQFF. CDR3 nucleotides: TGTGCCAGCAGCCACCGGGGGGTGGGCTCCTACAATGAGCAGTTCTTC.

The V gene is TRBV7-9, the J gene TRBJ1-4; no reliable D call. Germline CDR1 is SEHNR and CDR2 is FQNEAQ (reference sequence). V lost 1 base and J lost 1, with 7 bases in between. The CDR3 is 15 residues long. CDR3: CASSLGDRTNEKLFF. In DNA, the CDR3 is TGTGCCAGCAGCTTAGGGGATAGAACTAATGAAAAACTGTTTTTT.

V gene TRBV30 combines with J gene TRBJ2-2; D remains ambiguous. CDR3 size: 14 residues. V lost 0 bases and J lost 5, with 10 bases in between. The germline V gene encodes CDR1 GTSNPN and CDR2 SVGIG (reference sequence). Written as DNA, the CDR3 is TGTGCCTGGAGTGTATCCCGTTCGACCGGGGAGCTGTTTTTT. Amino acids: CAWSVSRSTGELFF.

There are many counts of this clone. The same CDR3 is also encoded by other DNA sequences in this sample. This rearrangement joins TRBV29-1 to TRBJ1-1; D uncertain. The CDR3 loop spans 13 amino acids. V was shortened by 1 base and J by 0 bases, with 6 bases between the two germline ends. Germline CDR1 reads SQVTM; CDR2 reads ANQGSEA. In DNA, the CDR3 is TGCAGCGTTGAAGCTAGACTGAACACTGAAGCTTTCTTT. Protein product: CSVEARLNTEAFF.

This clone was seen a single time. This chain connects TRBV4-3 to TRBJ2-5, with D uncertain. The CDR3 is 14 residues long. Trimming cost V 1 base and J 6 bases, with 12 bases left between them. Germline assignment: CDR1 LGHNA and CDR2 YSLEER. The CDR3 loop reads CASSQVTGFQTQYF. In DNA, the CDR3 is TGCGCCAGCAGCCAAGTTACGGGTTTTCAGACCCAGTACTTC.

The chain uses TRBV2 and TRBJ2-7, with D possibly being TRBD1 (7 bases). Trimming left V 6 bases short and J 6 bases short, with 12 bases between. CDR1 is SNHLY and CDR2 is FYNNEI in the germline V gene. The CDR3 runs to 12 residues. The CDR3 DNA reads TGTGCCAGCAGCGACAGGGACTCCGAGCAGTACTTC. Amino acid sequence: CASSDRDSEQYF.